This T cell receptor (beta chain) originates from a study of blood T cell repertoires in COVID-19. Recruited during active infection, patients (from Seattle) were subsequently followed longitudinally. Data came from immunoSEQ multiplex PCR; TCRdb stores just in-frame clones and leaves some out. In the table there are 150,000 to 200,000 clones, roughly 77% of which are singletons. Germline V CDR1 and CDR2: LNHDA, SQIVND (reference sequence). V dropped 5 bases and J dropped 0; count of bases not matched to a gene: 6. This CDR3 is built from 15 residues. Sequenced input: peripheral blood. The sequence was obtained from a woman between 35 and 50 years old with COVID-19, enrolled during active disease. The rearrangement links TRBV19 to TRBJ2-5; 7 bases match TRBD2. CDR3 amino acids: CASSWASGYQETQYF. CDR3 DNA sequence: TGTGCCAGTAGTTGGGCTAGCGGATACCAAGAGACCCAGTACTTC.